These T cell receptor beta chains were read from a single sample in a study of blood T cell repertoires in COVID-19. The table came from immunoSEQ multiplex PCR; TCRdb's copy has only in-frame clones and leaves some out. This sample has more than 250,000 clones; over 75% occur once, and the top ten carry around 2.2%. The material sequenced was PBMCs or T cells enriched from blood (not recorded which). The source is a man in his thirties or forties who had recovered from COVID-19. Each CDR3 is given with its conserved first and last residue. The D gene is left open where the match is weak. The listing skips clone size in some rows; elsewhere it reads once, few, many or a size class.

v_call,clone_size,j_call,d_call,cdr3_nt,cdr3_aa
TRBV29-1,NA,TRBJ2-2,TRBD2,TGCAGCGTTGAAGATGGGACTAGCGGGGGCGCACCCGGGGAGCTGTTTTTT,CSVEDGTSGGAPGELFF
TRBV6-5,NA,TRBJ1-1,TRBD1,TGTGCCAGCAGTTACAGACAGGGGGGTGGAGAAGCTTTCTTT,CASSYRQGGGEAFF
TRBV19,few,TRBJ1-1,NA,TGTGCCAGTACAAGGGGGAGGGCAGCTTTCTTT,CASTRGRAAFF
TRBV6-5,once,TRBJ1-2,NA,TGTGCCAGCAGTTACTCGGAGAGTAACTATGGCTACACCTTC,CASSYSESNYGYTF
TRBV6-5,NA,TRBJ2-3,NA,TGTGCCAGCAGTTACGGGCTACCGAGCACAGATACGCAGTATTTT,CASSYGLPSTDTQYF
TRBV6-5,NA,TRBJ1-3,NA,TGTGCCAGCAGTTACGACTCCTCTGGAAACACCATATATTTT,CASSYDSSGNTIYF
TRBV7-2,once,TRBJ2-4,NA,TGTGCCAGCAGCTTAATAGCCGCGGCAGGGTCCCCCATTCAGTACTTC,CASSLIAAAGSPIQYF
TRBV4-2,NA,TRBJ1-5,NA,TGTGCCAGCAGCCAAGAGTTCGATCAGCCCCAGCATTTT,CASSQEFDQPQHF
TRBV27,NA,TRBJ1-1,NA,TGTGCCAGCAGTCCCCTTGGGGCGAATGAAGCTTTCTTT,CASSPLGANEAFF
TRBV19,NA,TRBJ1-2,NA,TGTGCCAGTATAGGGGGTGTCTATGGCTACACCTTC,CASIGGVYGYTF
TRBV21-1,NA,TRBJ2-6,NA,TGTGCCAGCAGCGCACGCTCCCCCGGGGGGGCCAACGTCCTGACTTTC,CASSARSPGGANVLTF
TRBV28,NA,TRBJ2-2,TRBD2,TGTGCCAGCAGTAGACTAGCGGGGTCGGTCACCGGGGAGCTGTTTTTT,CASSRLAGSVTGELFF
TRBV4-1,NA,TRBJ1-1,TRBD1,TGCGCCAGCAGTTTTCGCAGCGGGACAGGGGGCACTGAAGCTTTCTTT,CASSFRSGTGGTEAFF
TRBV19,NA,TRBJ2-5,TRBD1,TGTGCCACCGCGCGTTACTCCAACAACAGGGGTAGAGAGACCCAGTACTTC,CATARYSNNRGRETQYF